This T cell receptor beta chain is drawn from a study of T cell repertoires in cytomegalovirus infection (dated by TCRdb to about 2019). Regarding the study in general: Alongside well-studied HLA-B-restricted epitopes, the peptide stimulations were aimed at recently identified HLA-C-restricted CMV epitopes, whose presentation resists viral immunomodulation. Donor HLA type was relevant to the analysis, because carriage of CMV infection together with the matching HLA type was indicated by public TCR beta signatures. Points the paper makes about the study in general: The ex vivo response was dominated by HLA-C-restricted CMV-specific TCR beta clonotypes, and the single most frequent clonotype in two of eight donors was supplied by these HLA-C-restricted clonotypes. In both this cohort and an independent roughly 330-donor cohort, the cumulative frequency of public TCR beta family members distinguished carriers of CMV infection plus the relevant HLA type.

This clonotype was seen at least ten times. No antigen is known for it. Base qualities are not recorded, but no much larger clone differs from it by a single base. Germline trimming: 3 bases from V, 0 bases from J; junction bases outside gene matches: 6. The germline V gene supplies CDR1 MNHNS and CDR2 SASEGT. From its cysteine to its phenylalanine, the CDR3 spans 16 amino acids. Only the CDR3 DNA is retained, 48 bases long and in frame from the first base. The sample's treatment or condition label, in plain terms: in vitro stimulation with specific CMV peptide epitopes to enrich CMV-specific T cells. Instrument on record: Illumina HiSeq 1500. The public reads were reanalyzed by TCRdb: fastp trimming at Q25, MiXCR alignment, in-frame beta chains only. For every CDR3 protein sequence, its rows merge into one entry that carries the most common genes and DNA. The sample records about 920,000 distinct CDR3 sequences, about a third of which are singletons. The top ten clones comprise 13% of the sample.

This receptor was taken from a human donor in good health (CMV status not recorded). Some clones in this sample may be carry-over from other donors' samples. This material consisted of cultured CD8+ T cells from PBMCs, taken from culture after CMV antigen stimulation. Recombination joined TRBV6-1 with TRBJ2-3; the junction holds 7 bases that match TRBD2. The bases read TGTGCCAGCAGTGATGGGGGGGGGACTAGCACAGATACGCAGTATTTT. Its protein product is CASSDGGGTSTDTQYF.